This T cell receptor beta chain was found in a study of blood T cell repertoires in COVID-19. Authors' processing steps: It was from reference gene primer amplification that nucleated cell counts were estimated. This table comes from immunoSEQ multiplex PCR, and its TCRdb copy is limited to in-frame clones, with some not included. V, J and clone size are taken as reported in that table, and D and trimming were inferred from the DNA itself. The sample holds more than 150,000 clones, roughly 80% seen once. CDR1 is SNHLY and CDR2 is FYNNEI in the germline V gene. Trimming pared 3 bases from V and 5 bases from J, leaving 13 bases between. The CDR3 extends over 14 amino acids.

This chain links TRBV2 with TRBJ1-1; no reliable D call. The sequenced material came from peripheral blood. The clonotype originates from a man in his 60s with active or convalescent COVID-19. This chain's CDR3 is CASSDTYGRTEAFF. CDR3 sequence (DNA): TGTGCCAGCAGTGATACTTACGGGAGAACTGAAGCTTTCTTT.